These T cell receptor beta chains were read from a single sample in a study of blood T cell repertoires in COVID-19. Clones were read by immunoSEQ multiplex PCR, and TCRdb kept only the in-frame ones, dropping some. The sample has over 400,000 clones, around 90% seen once. The sequencing input was peripheral blood. These receptors were taken from a woman in her forties or fifties with COVID-19, enrolled during active disease. The CDR3 runs from the conserved cysteine through the conserved F or W. Fields, in order: D gene, clone size, V gene, CDR3 length, J gene, CDR3 protein, CDR3 DNA. A D gene is named only where the DNA matches it firmly. Only part of the rows carry a size: once, few, many, or a class if the clone is expanded.

d_call: TRBD1; clone_size: .; v_call: TRBV10-3; cdr3_length: 13; j_call: TRBJ2-7; cdr3_aa: CAISATGGGEQYF; cdr3_nt: TGTGCCATCAGTGCCACAGGGGGCGGCGAGCAGTACTTC
d_call: .; clone_size: .; v_call: TRBV4-1; cdr3_length: 15; j_call: TRBJ1-1; cdr3_aa: CASSQVSRGGTEAFF; cdr3_nt: TGCGCCAGCAGCCAAGTTTCCCGGGGGGGCACTGAAGCTTTCTTT
d_call: TRBD1; clone_size: once; v_call: TRBV2; cdr3_length: 18; j_call: TRBJ1-2; cdr3_aa: CASRALLGDRGSSYGYTF; cdr3_nt: TGTGCCAGCAGGGCCCTACTAGGGGACAGGGGATCTTCCTATGGCTACACCTTC
d_call: .; clone_size: .; v_call: TRBV3-1/TRBV3-2; cdr3_length: 11; j_call: TRBJ1-1; cdr3_aa: CASSARTEAFF; cdr3_nt: TGTGCCAGCAGCGCGAGGACAGAAGCTTTCTTT
d_call: .; clone_size: .; v_call: TRBV6-6; cdr3_length: 14; j_call: TRBJ1-2; cdr3_aa: CASSYPRDGHGYTF; cdr3_nt: TGTGCCAGCAGTTACCCCCGGGATGGTCATGGCTACACCTTC
d_call: TRBD2; clone_size: .; v_call: TRBV24-1; cdr3_length: 15; j_call: TRBJ2-3; cdr3_aa: CATSDRAGGQDTQYF; cdr3_nt: TGTGCCACCAGTGATCGAGCGGGGGGGCAAGATACGCAGTATTTT
d_call: TRBD2; clone_size: .; v_call: TRBV30; cdr3_length: 15; j_call: TRBJ2-3; cdr3_aa: CAWSPIAGVTDTQYF; cdr3_nt: TGTGCCTGGAGTCCCATAGCGGGGGTCACAGATACGCAGTATTTT
d_call: .; clone_size: .; v_call: TRBV11-2; cdr3_length: 15; j_call: TRBJ1-1; cdr3_aa: CASSRPGHPNTEAFF; cdr3_nt: TGTGCCAGCAGCCGACCGGGACACCCGAACACTGAAGCTTTCTTT
d_call: .; clone_size: few; v_call: TRBV7-9; cdr3_length: 16; j_call: TRBJ2-7; cdr3_aa: CASSSLGGRRLYEQYF; cdr3_nt: TGTGCCAGCAGCTCCCTCGGGGGGCGGCGTCTCTACGAGCAGTACTTC
d_call: TRBD2; clone_size: .; v_call: TRBV19; cdr3_length: 15; j_call: TRBJ2-1; cdr3_aa: CASRPGGSSYNEQFF; cdr3_nt: TGTGCCAGCCGACCCGGGGGGAGCTCCTACAATGAGCAGTTCTTC
d_call: TRBD2; clone_size: .; v_call: TRBV2; cdr3_length: 14; j_call: TRBJ2-5; cdr3_aa: CASSFGGGGETQYF; cdr3_nt: TGTGCCAGCAGTTTCGGGGGGGGAGGAGAGACCCAGTACTTC
d_call: .; clone_size: .; v_call: TRBV7-9; cdr3_length: 15; j_call: TRBJ1-2; cdr3_aa: CASTLVGTDIYGYTF; cdr3_nt: TGTGCCAGCACCTTAGTCGGGACTGACATCTATGGCTACACCTTC
d_call: .; clone_size: .; v_call: TRBV6-5; cdr3_length: 13; j_call: TRBJ1-2; cdr3_aa: CASSYIPTQGYTF; cdr3_nt: TGTGCCAGCAGTTACATCCCGACTCAGGGCTACACCTTC
d_call: .; clone_size: .; v_call: TRBV6-5; cdr3_length: 13; j_call: TRBJ2-1; cdr3_aa: CASSWGAYNEQFF; cdr3_nt: TGTGCCAGCAGTTGGGGGGCCTACAATGAGCAGTTCTTC
d_call: .; clone_size: .; v_call: TRBV7-3; cdr3_length: 12; j_call: TRBJ1-1; cdr3_aa: CASSLDSLAAFF; cdr3_nt: TGTGCCAGCAGTCTGGACAGTCTGGCAGCTTTCTTT
d_call: TRBD2; clone_size: .; v_call: TRBV15; cdr3_length: 14; j_call: TRBJ2-7; cdr3_aa: CATSRDVVAGEQYF; cdr3_nt: TGTGCCACCAGCAGAGATGTGGTAGCGGGTGAGCAGTACTTC
d_call: TRBD2; clone_size: .; v_call: TRBV29-1; cdr3_length: 12; j_call: TRBJ2-7; cdr3_aa: CSVATSDYEQYF; cdr3_nt: TGCAGCGTCGCTACTAGCGACTACGAGCAGTACTTC
d_call: .; clone_size: once; v_call: TRBV9; cdr3_length: 14; j_call: TRBJ2-2; cdr3_aa: CASSPRENTGELFF; cdr3_nt: TGTGCCAGCAGCCCCCGAGAGAACACCGGGGAGCTGTTTTTT
d_call: TRBD1; clone_size: few; v_call: TRBV19; cdr3_length: 15; j_call: TRBJ1-5; cdr3_aa: CATRRRGTSNQPQHF; cdr3_nt: TGTGCCACCCGCCGCAGGGGGACTAGCAATCAGCCCCAGCATTTT
d_call: .; clone_size: .; v_call: TRBV12-2; cdr3_length: 18; j_call: TRBJ2-1; cdr3_aa: CASRLALRASGGDNEQFF; cdr3_nt: TGTGCAAGTCGCTTAGCGCTAAGGGCTAGCGGGGGCGACAATGAGCAGTTCTTC
d_call: .; clone_size: .; v_call: TRBV4-1; cdr3_length: 15; j_call: TRBJ1-1; cdr3_aa: CASSQEVREDIEAFF; cdr3_nt: TGCGCCAGCAGCCAAGAGGTCCGGGAGGACATTGAAGCTTTCTTT
d_call: TRBD2; clone_size: .; v_call: TRBV13; cdr3_length: 14; j_call: TRBJ2-1; cdr3_aa: CASIEAGGRNEQFF; cdr3_nt: TGTGCCAGCATCGAAGCGGGGGGGCGGAATGAGCAGTTCTTC
d_call: TRBD1; clone_size: .; v_call: TRBV28; cdr3_length: 17; j_call: TRBJ1-2; cdr3_aa: CASSPWDRGPANYGYTF; cdr3_nt: TGTGCCAGCAGTCCTTGGGACAGGGGGCCGGCTAACTATGGCTACACCTTC
d_call: TRBD1; clone_size: .; v_call: TRBV30; cdr3_length: 18; j_call: TRBJ1-1; cdr3_aa: CAWTGRPRGRAEDTEAFF; cdr3_nt: TGTGCCTGGACTGGACGGCCGAGGGGGCGCGCGGAGGACACTGAAGCTTTCTTT
d_call: .; clone_size: .; v_call: TRBV10-3; cdr3_length: 14; j_call: TRBJ1-2; cdr3_aa: CAIRADMAMNGYTF; cdr3_nt: TGTGCCATCAGAGCTGACATGGCTATGAATGGCTACACCTTC
d_call: .; clone_size: .; v_call: TRBV30; cdr3_length: 15; j_call: TRBJ1-4; cdr3_aa: CAWSATGRTNEKLFF; cdr3_nt: TGTGCCTGGAGTGCCACAGGACGGACTAATGAAAAACTGTTTTTT
d_call: TRBD2; clone_size: .; v_call: TRBV7-3; cdr3_length: 17; j_call: TRBJ2-3; cdr3_aa: CASKKDWTSGSTDTQYF; cdr3_nt: TGTGCCAGTAAGAAGGATTGGACTAGCGGATCCACAGATACGCAGTATTTT
d_call: .; clone_size: .; v_call: TRBV2; cdr3_length: 11; j_call: TRBJ1-2; cdr3_aa: CASSEQGGYTF; cdr3_nt: TGTGCCAGCAGTGAACAGGGCGGCTACACCTTC